The entry below gives a single T cell receptor (beta chain) sequence along with its context. The entry originates in a study of cytomegalovirus exposure and HLA in healthy donors. 13 Jbeta primers and 60 Vbeta primers were used for the PCR. Clones were read by immunoSEQ multiplex PCR, and TCRdb kept only the in-frame ones, dropping some. The sample yields some 120,000 clones, about 78% seen once. Trimming shortened V by 3 bases and J by 8 bases, and 11 bases separated the two germline ends. CDR1 and CDR2 (germline): SGHTA, FQGNSA. This CDR3 region has 13 residues. This chain connects TRBV7-2 to TRBJ2-1; D gene uncertain. Material: PBMCs. The source of this sequence is a woman aged 40 to 49 in good health and CMV-seropositive. The chain's CDR3 is CASSLGMWDEQFF. The CDR3, as DNA: TGTGCCAGCAGCTTGGGCATGTGGGATGAGCAGTTCTTC.